Below, 2 T cell receptor beta chains from the same sample are listed, as sequenced in a study of blood T cell repertoires in COVID-19. Produced via immunoSEQ multiplex PCR; TCRdb's table is partial and in-frame only. The data hold under 300,000 clones, with around 90% observed a single time. The material sequenced was PBMCs or T cells enriched from blood (not recorded which). The receptor source for this set is a woman aged 25 to 39 with acute COVID-19.

The chain joins TRBV3-1 (or the pseudogene TRBV3-2) to TRBJ1-2; TRBD1 agrees at 9 bases. The germline CDR1 and CDR2 sequences are LGHDT and YNNKEL (reference sequence). V was clipped by 5 bases and J by 8 bases; unmatched bases: 9. The CDR3 sequence is 14 residues long. The CDR3 sequence is CASSSRDRVGGYTF. The DNA for the CDR3 is TGTGCCAGCAGCTCCCGGGACAGGGTGGGCGGCTACACCTTC.

The chain uses TRBV11-2 and TRBJ1-3, with 8 bases identical to TRBD1. CDR1 SGHAT and CDR2 FQNNGV come from the germline V gene. With V trimmed by 4 bases and J by 3 bases, 11 bases remained unmatched. This CDR3 is built from 17 residues. In nucleotides, the CDR3 is TGTGCCAGCAGCTCCCCGGCGGACAGGGTCCATGGAAACACCATATATTTT. It translates to CASSSPADRVHGNTIYF.